These T cell receptor beta chains were read from a single sample in a study of blood T cells in healthy people across ages. TCRdb itself ran the 5' RACE reads through MiXCR, one entry per CDR3 protein. The sample contains about 780,000 distinct CDR3 sequences, about a quarter of which appear only once. These data are also associated with another study on T cells of mothers and their children.

The sequencing input was blood. These receptors were collected from a boy under 18 in good health. Both conserved end residues are part of each CDR3. A D gene is named only where the DNA matches it firmly. Clone size is not always given. Where it is, it says once, few, many or a class for expanded clones.

V gene	clone size	J gene	D gene	CDR3 protein	CDR3 DNA
TRBV12-3/TRBV12-4	few	TRBJ2-3	TRBD1	CASSFRTGRTDTQYF	TGTGCCAGCAGTTTTAGGACAGGACGCACAGATACGCAGTATTTT
TRBV5-6	NA	TRBJ2-5	NA	CASSYLEPKQSF	TGTGCCAGCAGTTACCTTGAGCCCAAGCAGTCCTTC
TRBV9	few	TRBJ2-1	NA	CASSVEGADEQFF	TGTGCCAGCAGCGTAGAGGGAGCCGATGAGCAGTTCTTC
TRBV14	NA	TRBJ2-1	NA	CASSQEVHNEQFF	TGTGCCAGCAGCCAGGAAGTTCACAATGAGCAGTTCTTC
TRBV12-5	NA	TRBJ2-7	TRBD1	CASGRTGGGYEQYF	TGTGCTAGTGGTCGGACAGGGGGTGGCTACGAGCAGTACTTC
TRBV12-3/TRBV12-4	few	TRBJ2-5	NA	CASSPGQLRGQYF	TGTGCCAGCAGTCCTGGGCAGCTACGAGGGCAGTACTTC
TRBV11-2	NA	TRBJ2-3	NA	CASSFPGGTDTQYF	TGTGCCAGCAGCTTCCCAGGGGGCACAGATACGCAGTATTTT
TRBV30	NA	TRBJ1-2	NA	CAWGGGDGYTF	TGTGCCTGGGGGGGAGGCGATGGCTACACCTTC
TRBV28	NA	TRBJ2-7	NA	CASSFTYYEQYF	TGTGCCAGCAGTTTCACTTACTACGAGCAGTACTTC
TRBV5-1	few	TRBJ1-2	NA	CASSLAREGYTF	TGCGCCAGCAGCTTGGCCAGGGAGGGCTACACCTTC
TRBV7-9	NA	TRBJ2-3	NA	CASSQGGQSTDTQYF	TGTGCCAGCAGCCAGGGAGGACAGAGCACAGATACGCAGTATTTT
TRBV28	few	TRBJ2-7	TRBD1	CASSFPRQGDYEQYF	TGTGCCAGCAGTTTTCCCCGACAGGGTGACTACGAGCAGTACTTC
TRBV7-8	NA	TRBJ2-7	TRBD1	CASSSGDRGGYEQYF	TGTGCCAGCAGCTCTGGGGACAGGGGAGGATACGAGCAGTACTTC
TRBV7-3	few	TRBJ2-3	NA	CASSLNRDGDTQYF	TGTGCCAGCAGCTTAAACAGGGATGGGGATACGCAGTATTTT
TRBV7-9	few	TRBJ2-7	TRBD1	CASSLGQGIFYEQYF	TGTGCCAGCAGCTTAGGACAGGGAATATTCTACGAGCAGTACTTC
TRBV20-1	NA	TRBJ1-1	NA	CSAAGATEAFF	TGCAGTGCCGCCGGGGCCACTGAAGCTTTCTTT
TRBV12-5	few	TRBJ1-5	NA	CASGLVLIGDRQPQHF	TGTGCTAGTGGTTTGGTACTGATAGGGGATCGGCAGCCCCAGCATTTT
TRBV12-3/TRBV12-4	few	TRBJ2-7	TRBD1	CASSFTTFSGQGSYEQYF	TGTGCCAGCAGTTTTACGACGTTCTCGGGACAGGGCTCCTACGAGCAGTACTTC
TRBV12-3/TRBV12-4	NA	TRBJ2-7	NA	CASRSQENEQYF	TGTGCCAGCAGATCTCAGGAAAACGAGCAGTACTTC
TRBV20-1	NA	TRBJ1-5	NA	CSAPEGGTSQPQHF	TGCAGTGCCCCAGAGGGGGGGACGAGTCAGCCCCAGCATTTT
TRBV12-3/TRBV12-4	NA	TRBJ1-1	NA	CASKGPEAFF	TGTGCCAGCAAGGGGCCTGAAGCTTTCTTT
TRBV6-2/TRBV6-3	few	TRBJ2-7	TRBD2	CASSYRGTSGSYEQYF	TGTGCCAGCAGTTACCGAGGGACTAGCGGATCCTACGAGCAGTACTTC
TRBV5-1	NA	TRBJ2-1	TRBD2	CASSPTPSSGGADEQFF	TGCGCCAGCAGCCCGACCCCCTCTAGCGGGGGGGCGGATGAGCAGTTCTTC
TRBV12-3/TRBV12-4	few	TRBJ2-7	TRBD2	CASSLLIAGGRGAYEQYF	TGTGCCAGCAGCCTTCTGATAGCGGGGGGCCGAGGGGCTTACGAGCAGTACTTC
TRBV2	few	TRBJ1-4	TRBD1	CASSSLGQGAEKLFF	TGTGCCAGCAGTTCACTGGGACAGGGGGCGGAAAAACTGTTTTTT
TRBV18	few	TRBJ2-4	TRBD1	CASSPVGTGNRIQYF	TGTGCCAGCTCACCAGTGGGGACAGGGAATCGGATTCAGTACTTC
TRBV6-5	NA	TRBJ2-3	NA	CASSPLAISTDTQYF	TGTGCCAGCAGTCCTCTAGCAATCTCCACAGATACGCAGTATTTT
TRBV12-5	few	TRBJ2-5	TRBD2	CASGLRPGTRISRGTQYF	TGTGCTAGTGGTTTGCGGCCGGGGACTAGGATATCAAGGGGGACCCAGTACTTC
TRBV7-9	NA	TRBJ2-5	TRBD1	CASSLIGPRGRGETQYF	TGTGCCAGCAGCTTAATCGGCCCCAGGGGGCGAGGAGAGACCCAGTACTTC
TRBV5-1	few	TRBJ2-1	TRBD1	CASSHPPGTGGPYNEQFF	TGCGCCAGCAGCCATCCCCCCGGGACAGGGGGGCCCTACAATGAGCAGTTCTTC
TRBV12-3/TRBV12-4	few	TRBJ1-1	NA	CASRLSGAHAF	TGTGCCAGCAGACTCTCTGGAGCGCACGCTTTT
TRBV20-1	few	TRBJ2-5	NA	CSARIGGETQYF	TGCAGTGCTAGAATAGGGGGAGAGACCCAGTACTTC
TRBV9	NA	TRBJ1-1	NA	CASSLHGFMNTEAFF	TGTGCCAGCAGCCTCCACGGATTCATGAACACTGAAGCTTTCTTT
TRBV5-1	few	TRBJ2-3	NA	CASSLANLGTDTQYF	TGCGCCAGCAGCTTGGCCAATCTAGGTACAGATACGCAGTATTTT
TRBV29-1	many	TRBJ1-5	TRBD1	CSVKTGGNQPQHF	TGCAGCGTTAAGACAGGGGGCAATCAGCCCCAGCATTTT
TRBV7-9	NA	TRBJ2-1	NA	CASIGGYNEQFF	TGTGCCAGCATAGGGGGGTACAATGAGCAGTTCTTC
TRBV10-3	NA	TRBJ2-5	TRBD2	CAISTVAGGTETQYF	TGTGCCATCAGTACTGTTGCGGGGGGGACGGAGACCCAGTACTTC
TRBV5-6	NA	TRBJ1-5	NA	CASSSKINQPQHF	TGTGCCAGCAGCAGCAAAATCAATCAGCCCCAGCATTTT
TRBV28	few	TRBJ1-4	NA	CASSVPVGNEKLFF	TGTGCCAGCAGCGTCCCCGTGGGAAATGAAAAACTGTTTTTT
TRBV5-1	many	TRBJ2-2	NA	CASTTTGGLNTGELFF	TGCGCCAGCACCACCACCGGGGGATTGAACACCGGGGAGCTGTTTTTT
TRBV28	NA	TRBJ2-7	NA	CASSPPTGFEQYF	TGTGCCAGCAGCCCCCCCACCGGGTTCGAGCAGTACTTC
TRBV18	few	TRBJ2-7	NA	CASSPIPSYREQYF	TGTGCCAGCTCACCTATTCCCTCTTACAGAGAGCAGTACTTC
TRBV15	NA	TRBJ2-7	NA	CATSRVRILNDEQYF	TGTGCCACCAGCAGGGTCAGGATCTTGAACGACGAGCAGTACTTC
TRBV15	few	TRBJ2-5	NA	CATLPQGAPQETQYF	TGTGCCACCCTCCCCCAAGGGGCACCTCAAGAGACCCAGTACTTC
TRBV5-1	few	TRBJ2-1	NA	CASSLGTRDEQFF	TGCGCCAGCAGCTTGGGGACGAGGGATGAGCAGTTCTTC
TRBV5-1	NA	TRBJ2-5	TRBD2	CASSLPAGVGQETQYF	TGCGCCAGCAGCTTGCCCGCGGGGGTCGGGCAAGAGACCCAGTACTTC
TRBV7-8	few	TRBJ2-5	NA	CASSHAQGGEQYF	TGTGCCAGCAGCCATGCCCAGGGTGGGGAGCAGTACTTC
TRBV27	NA	TRBJ2-5	NA	CASSFLGPPQETQYF	TGTGCCAGCAGTTTTCTGGGCCCTCCACAAGAGACCCAGTACTTC
TRBV7-8	NA	TRBJ2-1	NA	CASSQVLATQYNEQFF	TGTGCCAGCAGTCAGGTATTGGCTACACAATACAATGAGCAGTTCTTC
TRBV20-1	NA	TRBJ1-1	NA	CSARVPSTEAFF	TGCAGTGCTAGAGTCCCGAGCACTGAAGCTTTCTTT
TRBV24-1	few	TRBJ1-4	NA	CATSDSRQDPNEKLFF	TGTGCCACCAGTGATTCCCGACAGGACCCTAATGAAAAACTGTTTTTT
TRBV12-3/TRBV12-4	few	TRBJ2-3	NA	CASSLIFPLADTQYF	TGTGCCAGCAGTTTAATCTTCCCTTTGGCAGATACGCAGTATTTT
TRBV28	NA	TRBJ2-4	NA	CASSYFYNIQYF	TGTGCCAGCAGTTATTTCTATAACATTCAGTACTTC
TRBV4-2	NA	TRBJ1-4	NA	CASSQVEGASDEKLFF	TGTGCCAGCAGCCAAGTAGAAGGGGCGTCGGATGAAAAACTGTTTTTT
TRBV20-1	NA	TRBJ1-1	NA	CSARRPWGAERNTEAFF	TGCAGTGCTAGACGGCCCTGGGGCGCCGAAAGGAACACTGAAGCTTTCTTT
TRBV20-1	NA	TRBJ2-6	NA	CSAEPLYPSGANVLTF	TGCAGTGCCGAACCCCTTTACCCCTCTGGGGCCAACGTCCTGACTTTC
TRBV14	medium-sized	TRBJ1-1	NA	CASSPNRREAFF	TGTGCCAGCAGCCCAAACAGAAGGGAAGCTTTCTTT
TRBV12-3/TRBV12-4	few	TRBJ2-7	NA	CASSIGHSSSYEQYF	TGTGCCAGCAGTATCGGACACTCGTCCTCCTACGAGCAGTACTTC
TRBV12-3/TRBV12-4	NA	TRBJ1-2	NA	CASSPSVDYGYTF	TGTGCCAGCAGTCCCTCAGTAGACTATGGCTACACCTTC